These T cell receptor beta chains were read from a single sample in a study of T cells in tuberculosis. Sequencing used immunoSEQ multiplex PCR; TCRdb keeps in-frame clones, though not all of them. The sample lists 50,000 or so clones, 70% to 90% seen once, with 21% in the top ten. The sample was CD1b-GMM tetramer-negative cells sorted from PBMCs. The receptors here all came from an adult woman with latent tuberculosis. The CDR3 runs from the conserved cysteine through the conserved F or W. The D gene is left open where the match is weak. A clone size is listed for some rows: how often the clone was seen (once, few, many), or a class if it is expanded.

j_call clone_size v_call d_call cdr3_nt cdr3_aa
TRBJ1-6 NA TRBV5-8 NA TGTGCCAGCAGCTTGGGGCGGGTTAATTCACCCCTCCACTTT CASSLGRVNSPLHF
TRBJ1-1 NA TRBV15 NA TGTGCCACCAGCAGAGATCCGGGGGGGAACACTGAAGCTTTCTTT CATSRDPGGNTEAFF
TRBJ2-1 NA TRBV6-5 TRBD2 TGTGCCAGCAGTTACTCGTTAGCGGGAGATGATGAGCAGTTCTTC CASSYSLAGDDEQFF
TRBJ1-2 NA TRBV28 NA TGTGCCAGCAGTATTACGGGAGCTTTATCGGGCTACACCTTC CASSITGALSGYTF
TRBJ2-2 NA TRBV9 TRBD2 TGTGCCAGCAGCGTAGACACTAGCGGTACCGGGGAGCTGTTTTTT CASSVDTSGTGELFF
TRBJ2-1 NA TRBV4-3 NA TGCGCCAGCAGCCAAGGGACAGCTAACAATGAGCAGTTCTTC CASSQGTANNEQFF
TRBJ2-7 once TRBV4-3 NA TGCGCCAGCAGCCAAGATAGACTGGGACTGATAAGCTACGAGCAGTACTTC CASSQDRLGLISYEQYF
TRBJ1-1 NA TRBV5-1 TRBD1 TGCGCCAGCAGCACCGGACAGGGTCAGACCACTGAAGCTTTCTTT CASSTGQGQTTEAFF
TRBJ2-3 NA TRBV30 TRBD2 TGTGCCTGGAGTGGGACTAGTCGGAGCACAGATACGCAGTATTTT CAWSGTSRSTDTQYF
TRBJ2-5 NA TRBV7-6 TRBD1 TGTGCCAGCAGCGCGGGACAGGGTGTGAAAGAGACCCAGTACTTC CASSAGQGVKETQYF
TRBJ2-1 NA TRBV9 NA TGTGCCAGCAGCGTAGAGCACTCCTACAATGAGCAGTTCTTC CASSVEHSYNEQFF
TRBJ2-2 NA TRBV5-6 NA TGTGCCAGCAGCTTGTGGGCAGGGGCCGGGGAGCTGTTTTTT CASSLWAGAGELFF
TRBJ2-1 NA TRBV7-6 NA TGTGCCAGCAGCTTAGGAGCAGAGCAGTTCTTC CASSLGAEQFF
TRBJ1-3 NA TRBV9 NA TGTGCCAGCAGCGCGGACCCAGGGTACGGAAACACCATATATTTT CASSADPGYGNTIYF
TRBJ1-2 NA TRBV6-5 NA TGTGCCAGCAGTCCGACAGAAGACTATGGCTACACCTTC CASSPTEDYGYTF
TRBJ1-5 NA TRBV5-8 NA TGTGCCAGCAGCTTGTTGGTCTGGCGGGATAGCAATCAGCCCCAGCATTTT CASSLLVWRDSNQPQHF
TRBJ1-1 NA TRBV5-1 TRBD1 TGCGCCAGCAGTCAACAGGGGGCTGGTCCTGAAGCTTTCTTT CASSQQGAGPEAFF
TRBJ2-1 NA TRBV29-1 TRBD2 TGCAGCGTTGAACTCCGGGAGGGATACAATGAGCAGTTCTTC CSVELREGYNEQFF
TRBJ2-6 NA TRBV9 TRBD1 TGTGCCAGCAGCGTTTCAGGTGGGACAGGCAACCCAAAGGCCAACGTCCTGACTTTC CASSVSGGTGNPKANVLTF
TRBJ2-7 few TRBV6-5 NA TGTGCCAGCAGAGGACTCACATACGAGCAGTACTTC CASRGLTYEQYF
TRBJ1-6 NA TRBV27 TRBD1 TGTGCCAGCAGTTTCCGAGGACAGGCCCGTATTGATTCACCCCTCCACTTT CASSFRGQARIDSPLHF
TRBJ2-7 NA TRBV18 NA TGTGCCAGCTCACCATCGACGACAGCCAACTACGAGCAGTACTTC CASSPSTTANYEQYF
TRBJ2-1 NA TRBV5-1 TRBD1 TGCGCCAGCAGCCCTAGAGGGGGCAGCTCCTACAATGAGCAGTTCTTC CASSPRGGSSYNEQFF
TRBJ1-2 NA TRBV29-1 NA TGCAGCGTTGGGGACACCACTAACTATGGCTACACCTTC CSVGDTTNYGYTF
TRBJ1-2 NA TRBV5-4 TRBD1 TGTGCCAGCAGCCGGACAGGGAGTGAATATGGCTACACCTTC CASSRTGSEYGYTF
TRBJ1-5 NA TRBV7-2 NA TGTGCCAGCAGCTTATCACAGGGATTGGGTCAGCCCCAGCATTTT CASSLSQGLGQPQHF
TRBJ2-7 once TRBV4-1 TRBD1 TGCGCCAGCAGCCAGTCGACAGGGTACCACGAGCAGTACTTC CASSQSTGYHEQYF
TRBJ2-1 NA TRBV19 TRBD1 TGTGCCAGTAGTCTTACCCGGGACAGCTACAATGAGCAGTTCTTC CASSLTRDSYNEQFF
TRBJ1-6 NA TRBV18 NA TGTGCCAGCTCACCACCGTTCGACAGCGAGCCCCTCCACTTT CASSPPFDSEPLHF